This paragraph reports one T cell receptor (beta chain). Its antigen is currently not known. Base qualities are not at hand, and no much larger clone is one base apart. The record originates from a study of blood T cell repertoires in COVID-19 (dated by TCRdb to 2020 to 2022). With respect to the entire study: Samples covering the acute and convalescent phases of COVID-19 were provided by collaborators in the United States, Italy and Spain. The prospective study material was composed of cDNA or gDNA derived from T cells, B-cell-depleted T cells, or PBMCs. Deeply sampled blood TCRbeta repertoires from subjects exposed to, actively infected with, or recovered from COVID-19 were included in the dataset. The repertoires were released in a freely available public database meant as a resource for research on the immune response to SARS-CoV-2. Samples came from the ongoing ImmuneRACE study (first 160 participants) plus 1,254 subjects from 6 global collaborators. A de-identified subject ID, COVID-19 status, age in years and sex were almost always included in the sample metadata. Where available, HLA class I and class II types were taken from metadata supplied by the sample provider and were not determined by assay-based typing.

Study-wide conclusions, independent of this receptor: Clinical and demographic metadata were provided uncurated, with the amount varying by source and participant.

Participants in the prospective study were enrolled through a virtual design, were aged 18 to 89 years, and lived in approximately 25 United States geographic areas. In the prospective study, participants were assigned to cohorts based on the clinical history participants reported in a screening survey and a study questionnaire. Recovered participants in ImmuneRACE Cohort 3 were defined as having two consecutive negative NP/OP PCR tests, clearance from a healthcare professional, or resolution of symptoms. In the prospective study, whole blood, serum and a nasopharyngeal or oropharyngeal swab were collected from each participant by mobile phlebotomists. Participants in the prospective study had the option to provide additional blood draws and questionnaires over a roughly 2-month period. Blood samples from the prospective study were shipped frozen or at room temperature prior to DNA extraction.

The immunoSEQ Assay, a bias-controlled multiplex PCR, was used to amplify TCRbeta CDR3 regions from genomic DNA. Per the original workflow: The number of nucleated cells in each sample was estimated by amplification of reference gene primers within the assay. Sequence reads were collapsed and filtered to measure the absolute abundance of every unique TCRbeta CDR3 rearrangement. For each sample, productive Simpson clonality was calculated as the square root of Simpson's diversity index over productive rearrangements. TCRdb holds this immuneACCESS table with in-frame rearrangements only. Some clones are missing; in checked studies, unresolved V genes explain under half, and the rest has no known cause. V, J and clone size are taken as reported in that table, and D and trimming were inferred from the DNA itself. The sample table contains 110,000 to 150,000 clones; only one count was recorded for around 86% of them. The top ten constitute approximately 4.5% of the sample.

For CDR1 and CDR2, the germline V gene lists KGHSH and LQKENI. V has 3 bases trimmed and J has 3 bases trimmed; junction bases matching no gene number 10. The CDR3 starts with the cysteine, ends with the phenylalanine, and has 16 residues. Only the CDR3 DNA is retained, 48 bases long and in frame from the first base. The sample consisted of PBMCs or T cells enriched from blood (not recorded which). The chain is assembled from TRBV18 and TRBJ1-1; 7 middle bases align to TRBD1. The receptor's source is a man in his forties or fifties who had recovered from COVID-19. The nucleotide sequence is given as TGTGCCAGCTCACCCACCTCCTCACAGGGGTACACTGAAGCTTTCTTT. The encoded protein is CASSPTSSQGYTEAFF.